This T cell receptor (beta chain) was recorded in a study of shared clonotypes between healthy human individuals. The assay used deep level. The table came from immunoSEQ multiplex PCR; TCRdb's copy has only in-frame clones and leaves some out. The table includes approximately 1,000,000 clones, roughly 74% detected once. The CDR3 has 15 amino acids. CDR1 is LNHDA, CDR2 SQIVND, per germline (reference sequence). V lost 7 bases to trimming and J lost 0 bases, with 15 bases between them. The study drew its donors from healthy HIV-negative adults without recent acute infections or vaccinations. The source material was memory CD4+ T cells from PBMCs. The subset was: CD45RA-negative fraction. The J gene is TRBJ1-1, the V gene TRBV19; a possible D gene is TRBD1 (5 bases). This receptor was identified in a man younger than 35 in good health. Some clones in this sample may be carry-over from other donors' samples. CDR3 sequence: CASNLLGGMNTEAFF. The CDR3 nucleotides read TGTGCCAGTAACTTACTCGGGGGAATGAACACTGAAGCTTTCTTT. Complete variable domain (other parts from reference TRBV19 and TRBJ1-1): DGGITQSPKYLFRKEGQNVTLSCEQNLNHDAMYWYRQDPGQGLRLIYYSQIVNDFQKGDIAEGYSVSREKKESFPLTVTSAQKNPTAFYLCASNLLGGMNTEAFFGQGTRLTVV.